Presented here are 5 T cell receptor beta chains from one specimen sequenced in a study of blood T cell repertoires in COVID-19. Profiled with immunoSEQ multiplex PCR; TCRdb holds only in-frame clones, not every one. The profile shows 150,000 to 250,000 clones, around four fifths of them singletons. Sequencing was carried out using PBMCs or T cells enriched from blood (not recorded which). The origin of the receptors is a man aged 35 to 55 who had recovered from COVID-19.

This chain uses TRBV5-1 with TRBJ1-3, with TRBD1 matching 8 bases. The J segment lost 4 bases and the V segment lost 5 bases, leaving 8 bases of the junction unmatched. CDR1 and CDR2 from the germline V gene are SGHRS and YFSETQ. This CDR3 contains 15 residues. This CDR3 reads CASRNGQGLGNTIYF. The CDR3 bases are TGCGCCAGCAGAAACGGACAGGGACTAGGAAACACCATATATTTT.

This rearrangement joins TRBV18 to TRBJ2-5; D gene uncertain. The germline gives CDR1 KGHSH, CDR2 LQKENI. Deletions cut 3 bases from V and 5 bases from J, with 10 bases between. The CDR3 length is 13 residues. The CDR3 sequence is CASSPRRLETQYF. The CDR3 DNA follows: TGTGCCAGCTCACCGCGGCGTCTGGAGACCCAGTACTTC.

This clone was recorded only once. CDR3 amino acids: CASSPPGGVTREKLFF. The CDR3 bases are TGTGCCAGCTCACCACCCGGAGGGGTAACAAGGGAAAAACTGTTTTTT. V gene TRBV18 combines with J gene TRBJ1-4, with a tentative D call TRBD1 (5 bases). Germline CDR1 reads KGHSH; CDR2 reads LQKENI. The CDR3 is made up of 16 amino acids. Deletions cut 0 bases from V and 8 bases from J, with 16 bases between.

The chain joins TRBV7-8 to TRBJ2-7, with a tentative D call TRBD2 (6 bases). This CDR3 region has 15 residues. Germline CDR1 reads SGHVS; CDR2 reads FQNEAQ. V was pared by 6 bases and J by 0 bases, with 15 bases between. The CDR3 here is CASSSGLLSSYEQYV. CDR3 nucleotides: TGTGCCAGCAGTTCGGGACTTCTGAGCTCCTACGAGCAGTACGTC.

The chain's CDR3 is CASAPGRGRTEAFF. CDR3 nucleotide sequence: TGTGCCAGCGCTCCCGGCCGGGGTCGAACTGAAGCTTTCTTT. This rearrangement joins TRBV7-9 to TRBJ1-1, with D unresolved. Trimming took off 8 bases at V and 5 bases at J, with 18 bases between the two ends. Germline values: CDR1 SEHNR, CDR2 FQNEAQ (reference sequence). This CDR3 has 14 amino acids. The full variable domain, with the rest looked up from reference TRBV7-9 and TRBJ1-1, is DTGVSQNPRHKITKRGQNVTFRCDPISEHNRLYWYRQTLGQGPEFLTYFQNEAQLEKSRLLSDRFSAERPKGSFSTLEIQRTEQGDSAMYLCASAPGRGRTEAFFGQGTRLTVV.